These 26 T cell receptor beta chains were sequenced from one sample in a study of cytomegalovirus exposure and HLA in healthy donors (dated by TCRdb to between 2016 and 2019). The protocol used for the library was the immunoSEQ multiplex PCR assay. The multiplex PCR relied on a mix of 60 forward primers for TCR Vbeta segments and 13 reverse primers for TCR Jbeta segments. Held by TCRdb, this immuneACCESS table contains in-frame sequences only and omits some clones. Under half of the omission traces to an unresolved V gene where checked; the cause of the rest is unknown. For this sample the table gives 100,000 to 150,000 clones, of which over 70% were detected only once. The biggest ten clones account for over 2.5% of the sample. The specimen sequenced was PBMCs. The receptors were sampled from a woman in her fifties or sixties in good health and CMV-seronegative.

This chain connects TRBV5-1 to TRBJ2-3; D gene ambiguous. The CDR3 length is 15 residues. Germline loops: CDR1 SGHRS, CDR2 YFSETQ. V was cut by 0 bases and J by 0 bases, with 8 bases left in between. The chain's CDR3 is CASSLAGYSTDTQYF. The CDR3 nucleotides are TGCGCCAGCAGCTTGGCAGGATATAGCACAGATACGCAGTATTTT. Using reference TRBV5-1 and TRBJ2-3 for the parts outside the CDR3, the full variable domain is KAGVTQTPRYLIKTRGQQVTLSCSPISGHRSVSWYQQTPGQGLQFLFEYFSETQRNKGNFPGRFSGRQFSNSRSEMNVSTLELGDSALYLCASSLAGYSTDTQYFGPGTRLTVL.

This rearrangement joins TRBV6-6 to TRBJ1-1, with unresolved D. From germline, CDR1 is MNHNY and CDR2 SVGAGI (reference sequence). V was clipped by 7 bases and J by 3 bases, with 15 bases between them. The CDR3 consists of 14 residues. CDR3 loop: CASNPEGFYTEAFF. In DNA, the CDR3 is TGTGCCAGCAACCCGGAGGGATTCTACACTGAAGCTTTCTTT.

The gene calls are TRBV29-1 and TRBJ1-1; TRBD1 aligns across 12 bases. CDR3 length: 13 residues. V was pared by 7 bases and J by 4 bases, with 4 bases of the junction left unmatched. Germline CDR1 SQVTM, CDR2 ANQGSEA. CDR3 region: CSGGTGGATEAFF. As DNA, the CDR3 is TGCAGCGGGGGGACAGGGGGCGCCACTGAAGCTTTCTTT.

The chain links TRBV27 to TRBJ2-7, with D perhaps matching TRBD2 (5 bases). V was pared by 0 bases and J by 2 bases, with 5 bases between. The length of the CDR3 is 13 residues. CDR1 is MNHEY and CDR2 is SMNVEV in the germline V gene (reference sequence). The CDR3 DNA reads as TGTGCCAGCAGTTTATCAGCGGCCTACGAGCAGTACTTC. Residues: CASSLSAAYEQYF.

This rearrangement joins TRBV2 to TRBJ1-5; D perhaps matches TRBD1 (6 bases). Germline V CDR1 and CDR2: SNHLY, FYNNEI. Trimming took off 4 bases at V and 2 bases at J, with 9 bases between the two ends. The CDR3 spans 14 residues. The CDR3 DNA is TGTGCCAGCAGTGGACAGGTGGGCAATCAGCCCCAGCATTTT. It is translated as CASSGQVGNQPQHF.

In DNA form, the CDR3 reads TGTGCCAGCAGCAAAGGGTATCTCCGAACTTCTAGCACAGATACGCAGTATTTT. It yields the protein CASSKGYLRTSSTDTQYF. The gene calls are TRBV21-1 and TRBJ2-3; the table's D call, TRBD2, has no DNA check behind it. TRBV21-1 is assigned pseudogene status. CDR3 length: 18 residues.

The gene calls are TRBV6-6 and TRBJ1-4, with 10 positions matching TRBD1. Germline CDR1 MNHNY, CDR2 SVGAGI (reference sequence). The V gene end was trimmed by 7 bases and the J gene end by 7 bases; junction bases not matched to a gene: 3. The CDR3 runs 13 residues. For the CDR3, the DNA is TGTGCCAGCAAGACAGGGGGCGGTGAAAAACTGTTTTTT. It yields the protein CASKTGGGEKLFF.

This sequence joins TRBV27 and TRBJ2-5, with D hard to call. The J call is doubtful: the DNA matches TRBJ2-7 better. The CDR3 runs 13 residues. Germline CDR1 and CDR2: MNHEY and SMNVEV (reference sequence). CDR3: CASSLLVSYEQYF. CDR3 DNA sequence: TGTGCCAGCAGTTTATTAGTTTCCTACGAGCAGTACTTC.

This chain joins TRBV7-7 and TRBJ2-1; D is perhaps TRBD2 (6 bases). CDR1 and CDR2 from the germline V gene are SSHAT and FNYEAQ (reference sequence). Trimming removed 6 bases from V and 6 bases from J, with 12 bases in between. This CDR3 has 13 residues. In DNA, the CDR3 is TGTGCCAGCAGGGCCCGGGACTCCAATGAGCAGTTCTTC. Amino acid sequence: CASRARDSNEQFF.

This sequence joins TRBV7-8 and TRBJ1-4; 8 bases are shared with TRBD1. The trim removed 2 bases at V and 2 bases at J, leaving 1 base unmatched. Germline loops: CDR1 SGHVS, CDR2 FQNEAQ. The CDR3 length is 15 residues. CDR3 residues: CASSLRQGTNEKLFF. The CDR3, as DNA: TGTGCCAGCAGCTTACGACAGGGGACTAATGAAAAACTGTTTTTT.

This chain uses TRBV15 with TRBJ1-4, with a tentative D call TRBD1 (6 bases). V was shortened by 9 bases and J by 5 bases, with 10 bases between the two germline ends. Looked up from germline, CDR1 is LNHNV and CDR2 is YYDKDF (reference sequence). The CDR3 has 12 residues. CDR3 sequence (DNA): TGTGCCACTAGGACAGTCAATGAAAAACTGTTTTTT. The encoded protein is CATRTVNEKLFF.

The chain is built from TRBV6-5 and TRBJ1-1; possibly TRBD1 for D (6 bases). Germline values: CDR1 MNHEY, CDR2 SVGAGI. The CDR3 length is 13 residues. Trimming removed 6 bases at V and 7 bases at J, with 15 bases between. CDR3 protein: CASSRNRASEAFF. DNA for the CDR3: TGTGCCAGCAGCCGGAACAGGGCGAGTGAAGCTTTCTTT.

Notes on this clone: At one boundary the junction diverges from the germline segment, which might be a read error. The CDR3 DNA sequence: TGTGCCAGCAGTGAAGGACAGACCTATTTC. Translating it yields CASSEGQTYF. The chain links TRBV2 to TRBJ1-2, with TRBD1 as a possible D gene (5 bases). This CDR3 comprises 10 residues. Germline V gene data show CDR1 as SNHLY and CDR2 as FYNNEI.

The rearrangement joins TRBV11-2 to TRBJ2-7, with 8 bases that match TRBD1. With V trimmed by 4 bases and J by 3 bases, 5 bases remained unmatched. CDR3 length: 14 residues. The V gene's germline CDR1 is SGHAT and CDR2 FQNNGV. The DNA for the CDR3 is TGTGCCAGCAGCTACGGACAGGGCGGCTACGAGCAGTACTTC. It is translated as CASSYGQGGYEQYF.

The chain has TRBV19 and TRBJ2-7, with D possibly matching TRBD1 (5 bases). The germline V gene encodes CDR1 LNHDA and CDR2 SQIVND (reference sequence). Trimming removed 2 bases from V and 5 bases from J, with 10 bases in between. This CDR3 spans 13 amino acids. The CDR3 sequence: CASSIQGLHEQYF. The CDR3 bases are TGTGCCAGTAGTATACAGGGTCTCCACGAGCAGTACTTC.

A single count supports this clone. V gene TRBV7-2 combines with J gene TRBJ2-1; D is ambiguous. Trimming pared 3 bases from V and 0 bases from J, leaving 6 bases between. This CDR3 spans 14 amino acids. In germline, CDR1 is SGHTA, CDR2 FQGNSA. The CDR3, as DNA: TGTGCCAGCAGCTTTCCAGGCTCCTACAATGAGCAGTTCTTC. This translates into CASSFPGSYNEQFF.

The chain employs TRBV5-3 and TRBJ2-1; 7 bases match TRBD2. TRBV5-3 is recorded as an ORF, its role being uncertain. This CDR3 comprises 15 residues. V was pared by 4 bases and J by 7 bases, with 11 bases of the junction left unmatched. CDR3 sequence (DNA): TGTGCCAGAAGCCCTAAGGGCGGGAGAAGGAATGAGCAGTTCTTC. This sequence encodes CARSPKGGRRNEQFF.

This clone was detected only a few times. This chain uses TRBV5-1 with TRBJ2-1; possibly TRBD1 for D (6 bases). CDR1 and CDR2 (germline): SGHRS, YFSETQ. This CDR3 has 14 residues. Trimming removed 0 bases at V and 7 bases at J, with 11 bases between. CDR3 amino acids: CASSLVTGWNEQFF. CDR3 in DNA: TGCGCCAGCAGCTTGGTTACAGGGTGGAATGAGCAGTTCTTC.

The chain couples TRBV4-3 to TRBJ2-1; TRBD2 might be the D (6 bases). Trimming took 0 bases from V and 7 from J, leaving 19 bases between them. Germline CDR1 and CDR2: LGHNA and YSLEER. The CDR3 contains 17 residues. CDR3 sequence (DNA): TGCGCCAGCAGCCAAGAAGCGGGCCCTTTAGGGGATAATGAGCAGTTCTTC. Translating gives CASSQEAGPLGDNEQFF.

The gene calls are TRBV7-9 and TRBJ2-5, with 10 bases matching TRBD2. V trimming: 6 bases; J trimming: 5 bases; junction bases outside the gene matches: 21. From germline, CDR1 is SEHNR and CDR2 FQNEAQ (reference sequence). The CDR3 covers 19 residues. The DNA for the CDR3 is TGTGCCAGCAGTCGTCGACTAGCGGGCACACAAAAGGACGGGGAGACCCAGTACTTC. Translating gives CASSRRLAGTQKDGETQYF.

This sequence joins TRBV27 and TRBJ1-2, with D hard to call. CDR3 length: 13 residues. V was trimmed by 3 bases and J by 2 bases, leaving 7 bases between them. The germline V gene has CDR1 MNHEY and CDR2 SMNVEV (reference sequence). The CDR3 protein is CASSFGQNYGYTF. The CDR3 region has the DNA TGTGCCAGCAGTTTCGGTCAAAACTATGGCTACACCTTC.

The chain combines TRBV7-2 with TRBJ2-1; 10 positions agree with TRBD2. Germline V CDR1 and CDR2: SGHTA, FQGNSA. This CDR3 is 18 amino acids long. Trimming at V came to 5 bases and at J to 0 bases, leaving 10 bases not matched to a gene. Here the CDR3 DNA reads TGTGCCAGCAGCCGAAAGGAAGCGGGAGGGCGCTCCTACAATGAGCAGTTCTTC. This gives the protein CASSRKEAGGRSYNEQFF. The whole variable domain, remainder taken from reference TRBV7-2 and TRBJ2-1, is GAGVSQSPSNKVTEKGKDVELRCDPISGHTALYWYRQSLGQGLEFLIYFQGNSAPDKSGLPSDRFSAERTGGSVSTLTIQRTQQEDSAVYLCASSRKEAGGRSYNEQFFGPGTRLTVL.

This sequence joins TRBV7-9 and TRBJ2-3; a weak D match, TRBD2 (5 bases). CDR1 is SEHNR, CDR2 FQNEAQ, per germline (reference sequence). Trimming pared 0 bases from V and 8 bases from J, leaving 12 bases between. The CDR3 has 14 residues. This CDR3 is CASSLAATRGTQYF. The CDR3 DNA is TGTGCCAGCAGCTTAGCGGCCACACGGGGTACGCAGTATTTT.

This chain joins TRBV5-1 and TRBJ2-3; D gene ambiguous. CDR1 and CDR2 (germline): SGHRS, YFSETQ. This CDR3 spans 14 amino acids. V was cut by 0 bases and J by 2 bases, with 7 bases left in between. CDR3 sequence: CASSLGALTDTQYF. In DNA, the CDR3 is TGCGCCAGCAGCTTGGGGGCCCTCACAGATACGCAGTATTTT. The entire variable domain, with the rest obtained from reference TRBV5-1 and TRBJ2-3, is as follows: KAGVTQTPRYLIKTRGQQVTLSCSPISGHRSVSWYQQTPGQGLQFLFEYFSETQRNKGNFPGRFSGRQFSNSRSEMNVSTLELGDSALYLCASSLGALTDTQYFGPGTRLTVL.

The V gene is TRBV28, the J gene TRBJ2-7; TRBD2 agrees at 9 bases. The germline V gene encodes CDR1 MDHEN and CDR2 SYDVKM. The J segment lost 0 bases and the V segment lost 1 base, leaving 1 base of the junction unmatched. This CDR3 has 15 residues. The CDR3 is CASSLSSGNSYEQYF. DNA for the CDR3: TGTGCCAGCAGTTTATCTAGCGGGAACTCCTACGAGCAGTACTTC.

J is TRBJ2-3 and V is TRBV4-2, with D perhaps TRBD1 (6 bases). Looked up from germline, CDR1 is LGHNA and CDR2 is YNFKEQ. The CDR3 runs to 16 residues. V lost 4 bases and J 0 bases, leaving 14 bases between the germline ends. For the CDR3, the DNA is TGTGCCAGCAGCCCTACTTCAGGGGCTAGCACAGATACGCAGTATTTT. Translated, it gives CASSPTSGASTDTQYF.